This TCR beta chain was profiled in a study of blood T cell repertoires in COVID-19. There are a few counts of this clone. Other nucleotide sequences from this sample produce the same CDR3. Data came from immunoSEQ multiplex PCR; TCRdb stores just in-frame clones and leaves some out. The top ten clones hold under 0.7% of a sample with 400,000 or so clones, less than 95% of them seen once. Per the germline V gene, CDR1 is SNHLY and CDR2 is FYNNEI. V lost 0 bases and J lost 3, with 6 bases in between. The CDR3 is 14 amino acids. The receptor's source is a man aged 18 to 35 who had recovered from COVID-19. This chain links TRBV2 with TRBJ1-5; D is perhaps TRBD1 (5 bases). The sample was PBMCs or T cells enriched from blood (not recorded which). CDR3 in DNA: TGTGCCAGCAGTGAAGCGACAGACAATCAGCCCCAGCATTTT. The encoded protein is CASSEATDNQPQHF.